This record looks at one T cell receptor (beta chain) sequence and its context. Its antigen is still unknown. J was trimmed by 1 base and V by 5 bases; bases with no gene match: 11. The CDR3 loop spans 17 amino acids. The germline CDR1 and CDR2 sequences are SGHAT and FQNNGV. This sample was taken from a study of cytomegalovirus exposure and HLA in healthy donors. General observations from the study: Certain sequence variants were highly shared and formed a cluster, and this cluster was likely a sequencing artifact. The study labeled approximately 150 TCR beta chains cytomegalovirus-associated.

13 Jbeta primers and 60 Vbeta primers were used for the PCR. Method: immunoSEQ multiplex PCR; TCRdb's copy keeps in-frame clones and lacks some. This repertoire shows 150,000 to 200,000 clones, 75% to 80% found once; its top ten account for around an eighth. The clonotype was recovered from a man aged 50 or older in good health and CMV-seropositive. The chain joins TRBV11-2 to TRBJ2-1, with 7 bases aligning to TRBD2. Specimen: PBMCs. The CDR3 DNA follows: TGTGCCAGCAGCCCAGGGAGGGGCCTCAGGTCCTACAATGAGCAGTTCTTC. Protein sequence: CASSPGRGLRSYNEQFF.